This TCR beta chain comes out of a study of tumor and adjacent non-tumor tissue in lung cancer. Study information: The patients, 10 men and a few women, were about 30 to 76 with stage I to III disease. On average, productive TCRbeta reads reached some 4.4 million per sample. Study-wide results and caveats: Significantly higher TCR diversity was found in tumor than normal lung. Shorter survival was associated with higher TCR diversity in tumors.

A remark on this clonotype: Its matching antigen is unknown. It is unclear where the CDR3 begins or ends on the DNA, so no DNA is shown, and the CDR3 is as TCRdb lists it.

Germline CDR1 is ENHRY and CDR2 is SYGVKD. The CDR3 spans 15 amino acids, including both terminal residues. The library came from three nested PCR rounds adapted from ARM-PCR protocols. TCRdb called the multiplex PCR reads again in MiXCR, with one record for every CDR3 protein. The sample carries 50,000 to 60,000 distinct CDR3 sequences, 60% to 80% recorded once. RNA was extracted from bulk tissue without any cell sorting. More than 3 cm separated this lung sample from the edge of the tumor. This TCR was recovered from an older woman with non-small cell lung cancer. What was sequenced was distant non-tumor lung tissue. The rearrangement links TRBV10-3 to TRBJ1-1; TRBD1 is the table's D call, not checked against the DNA. The CDR3 here is CAISGVGRGNTEVFF.